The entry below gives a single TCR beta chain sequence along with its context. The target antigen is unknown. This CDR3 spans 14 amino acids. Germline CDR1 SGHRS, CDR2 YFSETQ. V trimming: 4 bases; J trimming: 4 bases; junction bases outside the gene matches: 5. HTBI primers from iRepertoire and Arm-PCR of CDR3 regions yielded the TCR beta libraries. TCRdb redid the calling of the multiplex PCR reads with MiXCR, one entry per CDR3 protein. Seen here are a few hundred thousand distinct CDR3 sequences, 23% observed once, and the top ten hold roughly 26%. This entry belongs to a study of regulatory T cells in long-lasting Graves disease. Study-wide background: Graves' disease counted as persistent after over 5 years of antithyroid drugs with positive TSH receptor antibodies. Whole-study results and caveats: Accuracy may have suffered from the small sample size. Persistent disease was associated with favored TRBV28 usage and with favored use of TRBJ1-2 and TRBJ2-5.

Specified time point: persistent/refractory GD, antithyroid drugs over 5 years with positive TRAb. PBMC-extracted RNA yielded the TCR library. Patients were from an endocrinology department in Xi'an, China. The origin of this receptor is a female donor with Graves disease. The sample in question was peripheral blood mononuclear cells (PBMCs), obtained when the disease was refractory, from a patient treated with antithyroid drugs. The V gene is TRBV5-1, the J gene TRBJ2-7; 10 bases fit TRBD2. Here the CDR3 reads CASSGLAGEYEQYF. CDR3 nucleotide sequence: TGCGCCAGCAGCGGGCTAGCGGGAGAGTACGAGCAGTACTTC.